These 5 T cell receptor beta chains were all obtained from the same sample, sequenced in a study of lymphopenia after photon versus proton radiotherapy. Clones were read by immunoSEQ multiplex PCR, and TCRdb kept only the in-frame ones, dropping some. Of over 50,000 clones in the sample, 70% to 90% were seen once. Sequencing was performed on peripheral blood, taken from a patient treated with photon-based radiotherapy. The receptors here all came from a man in his forties with gastric cancer.

The chain joins TRBV4-3 to TRBJ1-4; TRBD1 agrees at 8 bases. Germline CDR1 LGHNA, CDR2 YSLEER. The length of the CDR3 is 14 residues. The V and J ends lost 4 bases and 8 bases, in that order; junction bases with no gene match: 6. The chain's CDR3 is CASSPGTGREKLFF. The CDR3 DNA is TGCGCCAGCAGCCCAGGGACAGGTCGGGAAAAACTGTTTTTT.

This chain joins TRBV27 and TRBJ1-1; 10 nucleotides line up with TRBD1. The CDR3 length is 15 residues. CDR1 is MNHEY, CDR2 SMNVEV, per germline (reference sequence). Losses at the gene ends were 3 bases for V and 4 bases for J; bases not matched to a gene: 5. CDR3 nucleotides: TGTGCCAGCAGTTTCCTCCGGACAGGGGGCACTGAAGCTTTCTTT. As protein: CASSFLRTGGTEAFF.

The gene calls are TRBV2 and TRBJ1-2; the D is unclear. Looked up from germline, CDR1 is SNHLY and CDR2 is FYNNEI. The V and J ends lost 1 base and 9 bases respectively, with 15 bases between them. The length of the CDR3 is 14 residues. The CDR3 nucleotides read TGTGCCAGCAGTGAAGAAGTGGACTCTGATCGCTACACCTTC. Translating gives CASSEEVDSDRYTF.

This chain joins TRBV11-2 and TRBJ1-3, with 7 bases matching TRBD1. This CDR3 has 16 amino acids. CDR1 and CDR2 from the germline V gene are SGHAT and FQNNGV. The J segment lost 0 bases and the V segment lost 3 bases, leaving 5 bases of the junction unmatched. The CDR3 here is CASSLGTAISGNTIYF. The CDR3 bases are TGTGCCAGCAGCTTGGGGACAGCGATCTCTGGAAACACCATATATTTT.

The chain is built from TRBV4-3 and TRBJ2-3; D is possibly TRBD1 or TRBD2 (5 bases each). This CDR3 spans 16 amino acids. Germline assignment: CDR1 LGHNA and CDR2 YSLEER. Trimming left V 1 base short and J 2 bases short, with 13 bases between. The CDR3 is CASSQGGARDTDTQYF. CDR3 coding DNA: TGCGCCAGCAGCCAAGGGGGCGCTCGGGACACAGATACGCAGTATTTT.